Presented here are 31 T cell receptor beta chains from one specimen sequenced in a study of blood T cell repertoires in COVID-19. Using immunoSEQ multiplex PCR, the repertoire was profiled, and TCRdb retains in-frame clones only, with some absent. The table records 95,000 to 150,000 clones, less than 90% of them present only once. The sequenced sample consisted of PBMCs or T cells enriched from blood (not recorded which). Every receptor here comes from a woman in her twenties or thirties who had recovered from COVID-19.

This clone was counted once. The J gene is TRBJ1-1, the V gene TRBV28; D not certain. Between the trimmed V and J ends, which lost 5 bases and 4 bases, there was a span of 17 bases. The germline V gene has CDR1 MDHEN and CDR2 SYDVKM. This CDR3 has 15 amino acids. The DNA of the CDR3 is TGTGCCAGCAGTCCCCTGACTACGCGGGGCACTGAAGCTTTCTTT. Amino acid sequence: CASSPLTTRGTEAFF.

The chain uses TRBV10-1 and TRBJ2-1; 11 bases match TRBD2. The CDR3 is 15 amino acids. V was pared by 7 bases and J by 9 bases, with 11 bases of the junction left unmatched. The germline V gene encodes CDR1 WNHNN and CDR2 SYGVQD (reference sequence). As DNA, the CDR3 is TGCGCCAGCAACTATGTAGCGGGAGGGTGTTTTGAGCAGTTCTTC. Translating it yields CASNYVAGGCFEQFF.

The chain combines TRBV6-4 with TRBJ2-3; TRBD1 matches at 7 bases. CDR3 length: 16 residues. The J segment lost 2 bases and the V segment lost 7 bases, leaving 12 bases of the junction unmatched. Germline V gene lookup returns CDR1 MRHNA and CDR2 SNTAGT. The CDR3 sequence is CASTYSRTGVTDTQYF. CDR3 nucleotide sequence: TGTGCCAGCACCTATTCCCGGACAGGAGTCACAGATACGCAGTATTTT.

The rearrangement uses TRBV4-2 and TRBJ2-6, with 9 positions matching TRBD2. The CDR3 is made up of 18 amino acids. The J segment lost 0 bases and the V segment lost 4 bases, leaving 7 bases of the junction unmatched. Germline lookup yields CDR1 LGHNA and CDR2 YNFKEQ. The DNA of the CDR3 is TGTGCCAGCAGCCGTCCGACTAGCGGAGTCTCTGGGGCCAACGTCCTGACTTTC. As protein: CASSRPTSGVSGANVLTF.

This sequence joins TRBV11-2 and TRBJ2-7, with a possible D match to TRBD1 (6 bases). Germline CDR1 SGHAT, CDR2 FQNNGV. CDR3 length: 15 amino acids. V shed 5 bases and J shed 0 bases, with 14 bases lying between them. The CDR3 DNA is TGTGCCAGCAGCCCAACCCCAGGGGCCTCCTACGAGCAGTACTTC. Protein product: CASSPTPGASYEQYF.

This chain uses TRBV27 with TRBJ1-2; 8 positions agree with TRBD1. Germline values: CDR1 MNHEY, CDR2 SMNVEV (reference sequence). Losses at the gene ends were 10 bases for V and 0 bases for J; bases not matched to a gene: 7. The CDR3 spans 14 residues. For the CDR3, the DNA is TGTGCCATAAAACAGGGGGGGGCTAACTATGGCTACACCTTC. It translates to CAIKQGGANYGYTF.

The chain has TRBV9 and TRBJ2-7, with 10 bases that match TRBD2. Germline loops: CDR1 SGDLS, CDR2 YYNGEE. V shed 0 bases, J shed 6 bases, and the junction held 9 bases outside the gene matches. The CDR3 is made up of 16 amino acids. The CDR3 protein is CASSVGSSGRASEQYF. In DNA, the CDR3 is TGTGCCAGCAGCGTAGGGTCGAGCGGGAGGGCCAGCGAGCAGTACTTC.

The chain couples TRBV9 to TRBJ1-3; D is ambiguous. CDR1 SGDLS and CDR2 YYNGEE come from the germline V gene. V was trimmed by 0 bases and J by 4 bases, leaving 8 bases between them. The CDR3 is made up of 14 amino acids. The CDR3 sequence is CASSVGEPGNTIYF. DNA of the CDR3: TGTGCCAGCAGCGTAGGAGAACCCGGAAACACCATATATTTT.

The rearrangement uses TRBV29-1 and TRBJ2-2, with D possibly matching TRBD1 (6 bases). The CDR3 has 14 residues. Germline V gene lookup returns CDR1 SQVTM and CDR2 ANQGSEA. V gave up 1 base and J gave up 3 bases, with 9 bases separating them. In DNA, the CDR3 is TGCAGCGTTGAAGCGGACAGCTACACCGGGGAGCTGTTTTTT. It translates to CSVEADSYTGELFF.

The chain has TRBV28 and TRBJ2-1; 7 nucleotides align to TRBD2. J gave up 3 bases and V 6 bases, and 5 bases lay outside the gene matches. The CDR3 contains 14 residues. Germline loops: CDR1 MDHEN, CDR2 SYDVKM. CDR3 sequence: CASRVGGSYNEQFF. The CDR3 DNA reads as TGTGCCAGCAGAGTTGGCGGGAGCTACAATGAGCAGTTCTTC.

This clone appeared a single time. CDR3 amino acids: CASSQDQSGTYEQYF. In DNA form, the CDR3 reads TGCGCCAGCAGCCAAGATCAAAGCGGGACCTACGAGCAGTACTTC. The rearrangement links TRBV4-1 to TRBJ2-7, with 7 bases that match TRBD2. Per germline, CDR1 MGHRA and CDR2 YSYEKL. The CDR3 consists of 15 residues. With V trimmed by 0 bases and J by 2 bases, 4 bases remained unmatched.

V gene TRBV2 combines with J gene TRBJ1-5; 8 bases are shared with TRBD1. The CDR3 is 15 amino acids. Germline V gives CDR1 SNHLY, CDR2 FYNNEI. J lost 2 bases, V lost 6 bases, and 6 bases had no gene match. The CDR3 spells CASSRQGFGNQPQHF. The CDR3 DNA reads as TGTGCCAGCAGCAGACAGGGGTTCGGCAATCAGCCCCAGCATTTT.

Only one count was recorded for this clone. The rearrangement links TRBV7-6 to TRBJ2-1, with TRBD2 identical over 8 bases. This CDR3 comprises 16 residues. The trim removed 3 bases at V and 1 base at J, leaving 5 bases unmatched. Per germline, CDR1 SGHVS and CDR2 FNYEAQ. CDR3 in amino acids: CASSLPTSGSYNEQFF. CDR3 in DNA: TGTGCCAGCAGCTTGCCTACTAGCGGTTCCTACAATGAGCAGTTCTTC.

This chain links TRBV28 with TRBJ2-7, with a weak D call TRBD1 (6 bases). This CDR3 contains 15 residues. Germline V gene lookup returns CDR1 MDHEN and CDR2 SYDVKM. The V gene lost 2 bases and the J gene lost 6 bases, with 17 bases spanning the gap. The CDR3 protein is CASSLMRWGPGEQYF. The CDR3 coding sequence is TGTGCCAGCAGTTTAATGAGGTGGGGGCCGGGCGAGCAGTACTTC.

The chain joins TRBV3-1 (or the pseudogene TRBV3-2) to TRBJ2-7; D unclear. Germline values: CDR1 LGHDT, CDR2 YNNKEL (reference sequence). Trimming removed 6 bases at V and 4 bases at J, with 16 bases between. The CDR3 is 14 amino acids. The CDR3 spells CASSNSRVEYEQYF. The CDR3 DNA sequence: TGTGCCAGCAGTAACTCTCGTGTGGAGTACGAGCAGTACTTC.

The CDR3 DNA follows: TGTGCCAGCAGTTTGGGACAGCCGGCGGCTTTCTTT. Translation gives CASSLGQPAAFF. This chain connects TRBV28 to TRBJ1-1; TRBD1 aligns across 7 bases. Germline V gene lookup returns CDR1 MDHEN and CDR2 SYDVKM. This CDR3 has 12 amino acids. With V trimmed by 3 bases and J by 11 bases, 6 bases remained unmatched.

This chain uses TRBV7-9 with TRBJ2-7, with D perhaps matching TRBD2 (5 bases). The length of the CDR3 is 11 residues. The germline CDR1 and CDR2 sequences are SEHNR and FQNEAQ (reference sequence). V lost 3 bases and J lost 7, with 7 bases in between. CDR3 sequence: CASSFRGEQYF. In DNA form, the CDR3 reads TGTGCCAGCAGCTTTCGAGGGGAGCAGTACTTC. Combining the CDR3 with reference TRBV7-9 and TRBJ2-7 gives the whole variable domain DTGVSQNPRHKITKRGQNVTFRCDPISEHNRLYWYRQTLGQGPEFLTYFQNEAQLEKSRLLSDRFSAERPKGSFSTLEIQRTEQGDSAMYLCASSFRGEQYFGPGTRLTVT.

The chain has TRBV24-1 and TRBJ2-2; 7 bases agree with TRBD1. The CDR3 runs to 14 residues. V lost 10 bases, J lost 5 bases, and 9 bases stayed unmatched. The germline gives CDR1 KGHDR, CDR2 SFDVKD. The CDR3 bases are TGTGCCACATCCGACAAGGGGGCGACCGGGGAGCTGTTTTTT. This gives the protein CATSDKGATGELFF.

The V and J genes are TRBV4-1 and TRBJ2-4, with D possibly TRBD1 on 5 matching bases. The CDR3 consists of 15 residues. CDR1 is MGHRA, CDR2 YSYEKL, per germline. Trimming took off 4 bases at V and 6 bases at J, with 16 bases between the two ends. The CDR3 coding sequence is TGCGCCAGCAGCCCCCTCCCAGGGTATAGAAACATTCAGTACTTC. Translating gives CASSPLPGYRNIQYF.

CDR3 residues: CASSFRVGDTQYF. In DNA form, the CDR3 reads TGTGCCAGCAGTTTCAGGGTCGGAGATACGCAGTATTTT. The gene calls are TRBV12-3 or TRBV12-4 and TRBJ2-3, with D tentatively TRBD1 (5 bases). V lost 3 bases to trimming and J lost 5 bases, with 9 bases between them. This CDR3 spans 13 amino acids.

J is TRBJ2-3 and V is TRBV2, with 7 bases that match TRBD2. Germline V gene data show CDR1 as SNHLY and CDR2 as FYNNEI. This CDR3 region has 15 residues. Trimming removed 8 bases from V and 1 base from J; junction bases left unmatched: 9. In DNA, the CDR3 is TGTGCCAGCGGGGCGCTAGCGGTGGGCACAGATACGCAGTATTTT. Protein: CASGALAVGTDTQYF.

The chain uses TRBV6-5 and TRBJ2-1; 10 bases fit TRBD1. V dropped 6 bases and J dropped 1; count of bases not matched to a gene: 3. The germline V gene encodes CDR1 MNHEY and CDR2 SVGAGI. There are 15 residues in the CDR3. The CDR3: CASRRGQGSYNEQFF. The CDR3 coding sequence is TGTGCCAGCAGGCGGGGACAGGGGTCCTACAATGAGCAGTTCTTC.

This rearrangement joins TRBV6-5 to TRBJ2-5; the D is unclear. The length of the CDR3 is 14 residues. V gave up 4 bases and J gave up 4 bases, with 13 bases separating them. Germline lookup yields CDR1 MNHEY and CDR2 SVGAGI. CDR3 coding DNA: TGTGCCAGCAGTTTACCGCCCCCCGGAGAGACCCAGTACTTC. Its translation: CASSLPPPGETQYF.

The genes are TRBV7-3 and TRBJ2-1; 13 bases agree with TRBD2. CDR1 and CDR2 (germline): SGHTA, FQGTGA. Losses at the gene ends were 4 bases for V and 7 bases for J; bases not matched to a gene: 10. This CDR3 has 17 residues. CDR3 residues: CASSSEPLAGGGNEQFF. CDR3 nucleotide sequence: TGTGCCAGCAGCTCCGAACCACTAGCGGGAGGGGGAAATGAGCAGTTCTTC.

This clone was seen many times. Written as DNA, the CDR3 is TGTGCTAGTGGTTCCCACGGGACACTAAAGACCCAGTACTTC. The encoded protein is CASGSHGTLKTQYF. The chain carries TRBV12-5 and TRBJ2-5, with D possibly matching TRBD1 (6 bases). The CDR3 consists of 14 residues. Trimming cost V 4 bases and J 6 bases, with 15 bases left between them. The germline V gene has CDR1 LGHNT and CDR2 FRNRAP.

Only a few counts were recorded for this clone. The chain joins TRBV6-4 to TRBJ2-1; D is perhaps TRBD2 (6 bases). The germline V gene encodes CDR1 MRHNA and CDR2 SNTAGT. V gave up 0 bases and J gave up 0 bases, with 9 bases separating them. There are 16 residues in the CDR3. The CDR3, as DNA: TGTGCCAGCAGTGACTCGTCGGAGGGCTCCTACAATGAGCAGTTCTTC. It codes for CASSDSSEGSYNEQFF.

The rearrangement joins TRBV5-6 to TRBJ1-1; D unresolved. This CDR3 comprises 16 residues. Trimming took 0 bases from V and 1 from J, leaving 13 bases between them. Germline V gives CDR1 SGHDT, CDR2 YYEEEE. The CDR3 spells CASSLVSWGANTEAFF. As DNA, the CDR3 is TGTGCCAGCAGCTTGGTAAGTTGGGGAGCGAACACTGAAGCTTTCTTT.

The rearrangement links TRBV7-7 to TRBJ2-5; tentatively, D is TRBD2 (5 bases). Trimming removed 2 bases at V and 1 base at J, with 11 bases between. This CDR3 contains 15 residues. Germline V CDR1 and CDR2: SSHAT, FNYEAQ (reference sequence). This CDR3 is CASSLRAGPQETQYF. CDR3 nucleotides: TGTGCCAGCAGCTTAAGGGCGGGTCCCCAAGAGACCCAGTACTTC.

CDR3 DNA sequence: TGTGCCAGCAGCTTGGGTCCAGGGAAGATGTCGGCAGATACGCAGTATTTT. The encoded protein is CASSLGPGKMSADTQYF. The rearrangement joins TRBV5-4 to TRBJ2-3; the D gene is possibly TRBD1 (5 bases). This CDR3 region has 17 residues. V gave up 0 bases and J gave up 4 bases, with 18 bases separating them. CDR1 and CDR2 (germline): SGHNT, YYREEE (reference sequence).

This sequence joins TRBV12-5 and TRBJ2-2, with D uncertain. V was shortened by 9 bases and J by 3 bases, with 11 bases between the two germline ends. CDR1 and CDR2 from the germline V gene are LGHNT and FRNRAP. The CDR3 runs 13 residues. The CDR3 sequence is CASAYYYTGELFF. The CDR3 DNA reads TGTGCTAGCGCCTACTACTACACCGGGGAGCTGTTTTTT.

V usage is TRBV15 and J usage is TRBJ2-4, with D possibly matching TRBD2 (6 bases). Looked up from germline, CDR1 is LNHNV and CDR2 is YYDKDF (reference sequence). The CDR3 is 16 amino acids. V dropped 6 bases and J dropped 4 bases, with 19 bases sitting between them. The chain's CDR3 is CATSTPAGPRKNIQYF. CDR3 sequence (DNA): TGTGCCACCAGTACCCCTGCGGGGCCTAGAAAAAACATTCAGTACTTC.